These 28 T cell receptor beta chains were sequenced from one sample in a study of cytomegalovirus exposure and HLA in healthy donors. PCR used 60 Vbeta primers and 13 Jbeta primers. The table came from immunoSEQ multiplex PCR; TCRdb's copy has only in-frame clones and leaves some out. This sample has approximately 220,000 clones, with over 80% found just once. The sample comprised PBMCs. Receptors were obtained from a boy younger than 10 in good health and CMV-seronegative.

This rearrangement joins TRBV2 to TRBJ2-7, with 9 bases aligning to TRBD1. Germline CDR1 is SNHLY and CDR2 is FYNNEI. With 6 bases clipped from V and 5 bases from J, the junction kept 8 bases outside the gene matches. The CDR3 is 14 amino acids. CDR3 sequence reads: CASRLGQGIDEQYF. The DNA of the CDR3 is TGTGCCAGCAGACTGGGACAGGGTATCGACGAGCAGTACTTC. Complete variable domain (other parts from reference TRBV2 and TRBJ2-7): EPEVTQTPSHQVTQMGQEVILRCVPISNHLYFYWYRQILGQKVEFLVSFYNNEISEKSEIFDDQFSVERPDGSNFTLKIRSTKLEDSAMYFCASRLGQGIDEQYFGPGTRLTVT.

The CDR3 is CASSRTSGNTEAFF. The CDR3 bases are TGTGCCAGCAGTCGGACAAGTGGGAACACTGAAGCTTTCTTT. The chain uses TRBV6-1 and TRBJ1-1; a weak D match, TRBD1 (5 bases). Trimming cost V 5 bases and J 1 base, with 11 bases left between them. From germline, CDR1 is MNHNS and CDR2 SASEGT. The CDR3 length is 14 residues.

The V and J genes are TRBV25-1 and TRBJ2-7; 8 bases agree with TRBD2. The germline CDR1 and CDR2 sequences are MGHDK and SYGVNS. Trimming cost V 2 bases and J 4 bases; bases outside gene matches: 13. The CDR3 spans 17 residues. The CDR3 DNA reads TGTGCCAGCAGTGAAGTGGGGGGCAGCGGGGGAACATACGAGCAGTACTTC. It translates to CASSEVGGSGGTYEQYF.

The J gene is TRBJ2-1, the V gene TRBV4-1; the D gene is possibly TRBD1 (7 bases). CDR3 size: 16 residues. Germline loops: CDR1 MGHRA, CDR2 YSYEKL. With 3 bases removed from V and 10 bases from J, the gap between germline ends came to 22 bases. CDR3 nucleotides: TGCGCCAGCAGCCAGAGCCCGGGACTGGAGACAGGGGAGCAGTTCTTC. The encoded protein is CASSQSPGLETGEQFF.

This clone was counted a single time. The CDR3 region has the DNA TGCGCCAGCAGCCAGGGTTATCTCAAGAGAGGGCTCTATGGCTACACCTTC. This encodes CASSQGYLKRGLYGYTF. This chain uses TRBV4-1 with TRBJ1-2; D is unresolved. This CDR3 is built from 17 residues. CDR1 and CDR2 from the germline V gene are MGHRA and YSYEKL. Trimming pared 3 bases from V and 4 bases from J, leaving 21 bases between.

This clone was seen a single time. The rearrangement uses TRBV6-5 and TRBJ2-1; D is undetermined. The CDR3 runs 16 residues. The germline V gene has CDR1 MNHEY and CDR2 SVGAGI. Deletions cut 2 bases from V and 6 bases from J, with 17 bases between. The CDR3 DNA is TGTGCCAGCAGTTACCGACATATCCGGCGAACCAATGAGCAGTTCTTC. It yields the protein CASSYRHIRRTNEQFF.

This clone was found once. The chain links TRBV5-1 to TRBJ2-5; 8 bases line up with TRBD2. Judging by the DNA end, TRBJ2-7 fits better; the J call may be wrong. Germline CDR1 reads SGHRS; CDR2 reads YFSETQ. The CDR3 extends over 15 amino acids. The CDR3 region has the DNA TGCGCCAGCAGCTTGACGGGAGGGACCAAGTACGAGCAGTACTTC. Its translation is CASSLTGGTKYEQYF.

The gene calls are TRBV7-9 and TRBJ1-1; 7 bases align to TRBD1. V lost 5 bases and J lost 0; bases outside the gene matches: 12. CDR3 length: 17 residues. The V gene's germline CDR1 is SEHNR and CDR2 FQNEAQ (reference sequence). The CDR3 coding sequence is TGTGCCAGCAGCGCATCCCGGGACAGAGATATGAACACTGAAGCTTTCTTT. This gives the protein CASSASRDRDMNTEAFF.

V is TRBV5-6 and J is TRBJ1-2; 7 positions match TRBD1. CDR3 length equals 15 residues. V was pared by 4 bases and J by 4 bases, with 10 bases of the junction left unmatched. Germline V gene sequence: CDR1 SGHDT, CDR2 YYEEEE. CDR3 DNA: TGTGCCAGCAGCGTACAGGGGCCGATTAGCTATGGCTACACCTTC. Amino acid sequence: CASSVQGPISYGYTF.

This chain uses TRBV19 with TRBJ1-2; the D gene is possibly TRBD1 (6 bases). V shed 4 bases and J shed 5 bases, with 14 bases lying between them. The length of the CDR3 is 14 residues. Per germline, CDR1 LNHDA and CDR2 SQIVND (reference sequence). In DNA, the CDR3 is TGTGCCAGTAGTACCCGGACAGACCTTTATGGCTACACCTTC. Translated, it gives CASSTRTDLYGYTF. The entire variable domain, with the rest obtained from reference TRBV19 and TRBJ1-2, is as follows: DGGITQSPKYLFRKEGQNVTLSCEQNLNHDAMYWYRQDPGQGLRLIYYSQIVNDFQKGDIAEGYSVSREKKESFPLTVTSAQKNPTAFYLCASSTRTDLYGYTFGSGTRLTVV.

This sequence joins TRBV6-1 and TRBJ2-5; tentatively, D is TRBD1 (6 bases). V was shortened by 8 bases and J by 1 base, with 11 bases between the two germline ends. The CDR3 runs to 13 residues. From germline, CDR1 is MNHNS and CDR2 SASEGT. Here the CDR3 reads CASDRSPQETQYF. DNA for the CDR3: TGTGCCAGCGACAGGTCCCCCCAAGAGACCCAGTACTTC.

In DNA, the CDR3 is TGTGCCAGCTCGGCACCCGGGACTATCCAAGAGACCCAGTACTTC. It specifies CASSAPGTIQETQYF. The genes are TRBV25-1 and TRBJ2-5; 7 bases line up with TRBD2. V dropped 8 bases and J dropped 1; count of bases not matched to a gene: 10. The V gene's germline CDR1 is MGHDK and CDR2 SYGVNS. This CDR3 comprises 15 residues.

This clone was observed a handful of times. This chain joins TRBV6-1 and TRBJ1-3; D is ambiguous. This CDR3 contains 18 residues. CDR1 is MNHNS and CDR2 is SASEGT in the germline V gene. V dropped 0 bases and J dropped 0 bases, with 15 bases sitting between them. CDR3 region: CASSEATRLSGSGNTIYF. CDR3 sequence (DNA): TGTGCCAGCAGTGAAGCGACGCGGCTAAGTGGCTCTGGAAACACCATATATTTT.

This clone showed up just once. Germline and junction disagree at one end, which may indicate a read error. The chain joins TRBV7-9 to TRBJ1-3, with D possibly matching TRBD1 (5 bases). The CDR3 loop spans 16 amino acids. Germline V gene sequence: CDR1 SEHNR, CDR2 FQNEAQ (reference sequence). CDR3 region: CASSLAGRHSGNAIYF. The CDR3 region has the DNA TGTGCCAGCAGCTTAGCGGGGCGCCACTCTGGAAACGCCATATATTTT.

The chain links TRBV6-6 to TRBJ1-1, with 9 bases matching TRBD1. Trimming cost V 5 bases and J 0 bases; bases outside gene matches: 1. The V gene's germline CDR1 is MNHNY and CDR2 SVGAGI (reference sequence). CDR3 length: 14 residues. CDR3 coding DNA: TGTGCCAGCAGTGGGACAGGGATGAACACTGAAGCTTTCTTT. Protein: CASSGTGMNTEAFF.

The gene calls are TRBV5-1 and TRBJ2-1; possibly TRBD2 for D (5 bases). Trimming shortened V by 5 bases and J by 0 bases, and 9 bases separated the two germline ends. Germline loops: CDR1 SGHRS, CDR2 YFSETQ. The CDR3 consists of 14 residues. The chain's CDR3 is CASRADSSYNEQFF. The CDR3, as DNA: TGCGCCAGCAGGGCGGACTCCTCCTACAATGAGCAGTTCTTC. Complete variable domain (other parts from reference TRBV5-1 and TRBJ2-1): KAGVTQTPRYLIKTRGQQVTLSCSPISGHRSVSWYQQTPGQGLQFLFEYFSETQRNKGNFPGRFSGRQFSNSRSEMNVSTLELGDSALYLCASRADSSYNEQFFGPGTRLTVL.

This chain uses TRBV7-2 with TRBJ2-7, with 7 bases lining up with TRBD2. Trimming at V came to 0 bases and at J to 3 bases, leaving 5 bases not matched to a gene. The CDR3 contains 15 residues. CDR1 and CDR2 (germline): SGHTA, FQGNSA. CDR3 region: CASSLAGGASYEQYF. CDR3 nucleotides: TGTGCCAGCAGCTTAGCGGGAGGGGCCAGCTACGAGCAGTACTTC.

Only one count was recorded for this clone. The chain is built from TRBV27 and TRBJ1-5; unclear D gene. This CDR3 is built from 13 residues. Trimming removed 4 bases at V and 6 bases at J, with 10 bases between. Per germline, CDR1 MNHEY and CDR2 SMNVEV (reference sequence). The CDR3 DNA is TGTGCCAGCAGTTGGAGAGGGCCTCAGCCCCAGCATTTT. Translating gives CASSWRGPQPQHF.

This chain uses TRBV7-6 with TRBJ2-2, with D unresolved. The V end lost 1 base, the J end lost 5 bases, and 5 bases lay between the germline ends. Germline CDR1 SGHVS, CDR2 FNYEAQ. This CDR3 is built from 13 residues. The CDR3 DNA follows: TGTGCCAGCAGCTTAGTTCGGACCGGGGAGCTGTTTTTT. It specifies CASSLVRTGELFF.

The chain combines TRBV23-1 with TRBJ1-3; weak D call: TRBD1 (6 bases). TRBV23-1 has ORF status, its function being uncertain. The CDR3 runs 15 residues. The V and J ends lost 4 bases and 0 bases respectively, with 10 bases between them. As DNA, the CDR3 is TGCGCCAGCAGTCCTCGGGACACCTCTGGAAACACCATATATTTT. As protein: CASSPRDTSGNTIYF.

This clone has more than one count but fewer than ten. V gene TRBV27 combines with J gene TRBJ1-1; 7 bases match TRBD1. The CDR3 length is 14 residues. V lost 5 bases and J lost 3; bases outside the gene matches: 6. Germline V lookup: CDR1 MNHEY, CDR2 SMNVEV (reference sequence). CDR3 region: CASSAGTAYTEAFF. The CDR3 DNA follows: TGTGCCAGCAGTGCCGGGACAGCCTACACTGAAGCTTTCTTT.

This chain connects TRBV27 to TRBJ1-6; 8 positions match TRBD1. CDR3 length equals 14 residues. The V segment lost 5 bases and the J segment 9 bases; nucleotides outside the gene matches: 6. Germline V lookup: CDR1 MNHEY, CDR2 SMNVEV (reference sequence). The CDR3 region has the DNA TGTGCCAGCAGTCCAGGGACAGGCAGTTCACCCCTCCACTTT. Its protein is CASSPGTGSSPLHF.

In this sample, this clone turned up once. The chain uses TRBV23-1 and TRBJ2-6, with D hard to call. TRBV23-1 is marked as an open reading frame, function uncertain. The V gene lost 5 bases and the J gene lost 3 bases, with 8 bases spanning the gap. The CDR3 extends over 14 amino acids. Here the CDR3 DNA reads TGCGCCAGCAGTGAGGAAGATGGGGCCAACGTCCTGACTTTC. Protein sequence: CASSEEDGANVLTF.

The rearrangement links TRBV15 to TRBJ1-1; 7 nucleotides match TRBD1. CDR3 size: 16 residues. Losses at the gene ends were 3 bases for V and 0 bases for J; bases not matched to a gene: 7. CDR1 and CDR2 (germline): LNHNV, YYDKDF (reference sequence). The CDR3 sequence is CATSREGQPMNTEAFF. The DNA of the CDR3 is TGTGCCACCAGCAGGGAGGGACAGCCCATGAACACTGAAGCTTTCTTT.

V is TRBV16 and J is TRBJ1-5; TRBD1 matches at 8 bases. With 4 bases clipped from V and 4 bases from J, the junction kept 3 bases outside the gene matches. The germline V gene encodes CDR1 KGHSY and CDR2 FQNENV. This CDR3 region has 14 residues. CDR3 sequence: CASSPTGENQPQHF. Written as DNA, the CDR3 is TGTGCCAGCAGCCCGACAGGGGAGAATCAGCCCCAGCATTTT. The full variable domain, its missing parts supplied by reference TRBV16 and TRBJ1-5, is GEEVAQTPKHLVRGEGQKAKLYCAPIKGHSYVFWYQQVLKNEFKFLISFQNENVFDETGMPKERFSAKCLPNSPCSLEIQATKLEDSAVYFCASSPTGENQPQHFGDGTRLSIL.

V and J are TRBV7-6 and TRBJ2-7, with 8 bases matching TRBD2. Germline lookup yields CDR1 SGHVS and CDR2 FNYEAQ. The ends lost 4 bases at V and 9 bases at J; junction bases unmatched: 11. This CDR3 region has 14 residues. CDR3 bases: TGTGCCAGCAGCTCCAAGGCGGGGGGCCCCTGGCAGTACTTC. Its translation: CASSSKAGGPWQYF.

The chain recombines TRBV4-1 with TRBJ2-5, with D possibly TRBD1 on 6 matching bases. The germline V gene encodes CDR1 MGHRA and CDR2 YSYEKL. This CDR3 contains 12 residues. V was cut by 2 bases and J by 7 bases, with 8 bases left in between. CDR3 in amino acids: CASSQQQGTQYF. The CDR3 nucleotides are TGCGCCAGCAGCCAACAACAGGGGACCCAGTACTTC.

As regards this clone: The junction differs from germline at one of its ends, possibly a read error. The chain has TRBV19 and TRBJ2-4; 15 bases match TRBD2. Germline CDR1 and CDR2: LNHDA and SQIVND (reference sequence). This CDR3 has 17 residues. CDR3 sequence: CASSIRTSGGARNIQYF. The CDR3 DNA is TGTGCCAGTAGTATTAGGACTAGCGGGGGGGCCAGAAACATTCAGTACTTC.